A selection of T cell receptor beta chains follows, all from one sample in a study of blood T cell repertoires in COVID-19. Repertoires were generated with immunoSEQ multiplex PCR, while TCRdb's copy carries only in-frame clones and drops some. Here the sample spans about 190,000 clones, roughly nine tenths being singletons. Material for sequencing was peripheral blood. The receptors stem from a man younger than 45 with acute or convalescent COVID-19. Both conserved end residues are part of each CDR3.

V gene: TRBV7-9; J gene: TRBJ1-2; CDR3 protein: CASSISGQGYGYTF
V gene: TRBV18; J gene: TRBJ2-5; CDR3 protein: CASSPQFSETQYF
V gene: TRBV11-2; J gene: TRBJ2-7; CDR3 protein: CASSFPGGRSYEQYF
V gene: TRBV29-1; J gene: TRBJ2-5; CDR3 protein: CSGGRGETQYF
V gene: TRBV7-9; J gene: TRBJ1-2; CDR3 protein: CASSPGTRYGYTF
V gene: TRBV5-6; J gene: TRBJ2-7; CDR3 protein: CASSLVLITGNEQYF
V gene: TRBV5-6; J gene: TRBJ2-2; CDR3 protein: CASSFGLASTGELFF
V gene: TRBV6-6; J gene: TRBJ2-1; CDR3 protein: CASSSRGVNYNEQFF
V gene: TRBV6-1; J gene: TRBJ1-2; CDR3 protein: CASTTWNYGYTF
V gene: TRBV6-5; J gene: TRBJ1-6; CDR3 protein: CASSYGQNSPLHF
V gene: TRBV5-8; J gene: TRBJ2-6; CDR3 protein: CASSLRGSGANVLTF
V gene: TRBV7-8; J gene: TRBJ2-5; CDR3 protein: CASSLVVGETQYF
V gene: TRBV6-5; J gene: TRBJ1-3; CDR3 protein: CASSSGTGVPRIYF
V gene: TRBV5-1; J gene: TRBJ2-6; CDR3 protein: CASSSLVEISGANVLTF
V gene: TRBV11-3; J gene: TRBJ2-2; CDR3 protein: CASSGGPTNTGELFF